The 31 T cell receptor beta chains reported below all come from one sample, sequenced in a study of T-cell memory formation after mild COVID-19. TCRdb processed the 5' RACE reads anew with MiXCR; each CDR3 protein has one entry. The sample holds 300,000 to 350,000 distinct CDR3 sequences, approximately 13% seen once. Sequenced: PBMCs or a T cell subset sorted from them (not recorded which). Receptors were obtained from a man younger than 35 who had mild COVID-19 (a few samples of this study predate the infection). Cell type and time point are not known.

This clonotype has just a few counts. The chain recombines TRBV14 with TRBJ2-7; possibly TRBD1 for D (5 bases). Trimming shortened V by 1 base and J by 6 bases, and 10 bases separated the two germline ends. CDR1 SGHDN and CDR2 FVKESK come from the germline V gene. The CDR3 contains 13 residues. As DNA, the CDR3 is TGTGCCAGCAGCCAAGCTCAGGGTGCCGAGCAGTACTTC. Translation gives CASSQAQGAEQYF. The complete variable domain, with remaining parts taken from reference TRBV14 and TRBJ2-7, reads EAGVTQFPSHSVIEKGQTVTLRCDPISGHDNLYWYRRVMGKEIKFLLHFVKESKQDESGMPNNRFLAERTGGTYSTLKVQPAELEDSGVYFCASSQAQGAEQYFGPGTRLTVT.

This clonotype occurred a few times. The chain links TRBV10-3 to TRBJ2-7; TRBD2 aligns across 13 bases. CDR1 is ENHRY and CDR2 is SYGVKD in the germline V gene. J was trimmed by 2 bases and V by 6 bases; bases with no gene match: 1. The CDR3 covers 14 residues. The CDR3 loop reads CAISGTSGAYEQYV. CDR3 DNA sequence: TGTGCCATCAGCGGGACTAGCGGGGCCTACGAGCAGTACGTC.

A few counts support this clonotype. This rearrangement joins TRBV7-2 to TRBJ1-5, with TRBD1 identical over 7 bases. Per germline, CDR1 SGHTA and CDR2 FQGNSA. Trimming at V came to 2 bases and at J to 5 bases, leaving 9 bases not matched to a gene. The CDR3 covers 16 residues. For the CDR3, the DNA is TGTGCCAGCAGCTTATACCCGAGGGGGCAAGATCAGCCCCAGCATTTT. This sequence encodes CASSLYPRGQDQPQHF.

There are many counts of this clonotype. CDR3 DNA: TGTGCCAGCAGCCCCGGTGGAAATCAGCCCCAGCATTTT. Protein sequence: CASSPGGNQPQHF. The chain joins TRBV7-9 to TRBJ1-5, with D hard to call. This CDR3 has 13 residues. Germline V gene sequence: CDR1 SEHNR, CDR2 FQNEAQ (reference sequence). V shed 5 bases and J shed 4 bases, with 9 bases lying between them.

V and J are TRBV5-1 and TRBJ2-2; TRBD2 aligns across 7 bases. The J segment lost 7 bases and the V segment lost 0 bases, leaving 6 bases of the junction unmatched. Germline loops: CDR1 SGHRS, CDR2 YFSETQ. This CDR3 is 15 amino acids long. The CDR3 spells CASSLGLATVGELFF. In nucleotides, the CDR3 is TGCGCCAGCAGCTTGGGACTAGCTACGGTCGGGGAGCTGTTTTTT.

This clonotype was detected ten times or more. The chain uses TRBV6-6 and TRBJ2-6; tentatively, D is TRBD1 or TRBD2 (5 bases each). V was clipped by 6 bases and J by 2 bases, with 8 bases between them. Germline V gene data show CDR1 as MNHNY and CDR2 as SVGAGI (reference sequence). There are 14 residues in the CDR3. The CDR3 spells CASRLGAGANVLTF. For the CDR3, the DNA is TGTGCCAGCAGACTGGGGGCTGGGGCCAACGTCCTGACTTTC.

This CDR3 reads CASSQELAGGETQYF. In nucleotides, the CDR3 is TGCGCCAGCAGCCAAGAATTAGCAGGGGGAGAGACCCAGTACTTC. The V call is TRBV4-3, the J call TRBJ2-5, with 7 positions matching TRBD1. V gave up 0 bases and J gave up 4 bases; unmatched junction bases: 5. Germline V gene lookup returns CDR1 LGHNA and CDR2 YSLEER. CDR3 length: 15 residues.

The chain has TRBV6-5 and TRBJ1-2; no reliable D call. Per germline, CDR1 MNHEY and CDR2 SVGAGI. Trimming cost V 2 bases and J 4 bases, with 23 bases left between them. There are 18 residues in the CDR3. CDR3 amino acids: CASSYTTPTARTFYGYTF. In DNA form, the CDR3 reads TGTGCCAGCAGTTACACTACCCCAACTGCGAGGACCTTCTATGGCTACACCTTC.

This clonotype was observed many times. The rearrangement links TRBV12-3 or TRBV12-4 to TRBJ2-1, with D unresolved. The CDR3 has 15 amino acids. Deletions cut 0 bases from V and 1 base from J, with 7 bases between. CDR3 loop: CASSLAAASYNEQFF. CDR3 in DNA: TGTGCCAGCAGTTTAGCTGCGGCTTCCTACAATGAGCAGTTCTTC.

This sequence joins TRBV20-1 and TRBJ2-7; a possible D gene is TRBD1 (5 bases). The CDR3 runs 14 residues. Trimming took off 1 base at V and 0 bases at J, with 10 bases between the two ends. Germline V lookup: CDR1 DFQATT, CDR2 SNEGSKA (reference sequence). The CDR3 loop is CSARAGPNSYEQYF. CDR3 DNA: TGCAGTGCTAGAGCAGGGCCGAACTCCTACGAGCAGTACTTC.

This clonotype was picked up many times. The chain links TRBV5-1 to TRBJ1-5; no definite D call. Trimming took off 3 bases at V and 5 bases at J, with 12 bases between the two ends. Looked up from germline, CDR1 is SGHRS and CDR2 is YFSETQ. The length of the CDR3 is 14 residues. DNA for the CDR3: TGCGCCAGCAGCTCTACACCCGCGGATCAGCCCCAGCATTTT. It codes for CASSSTPADQPQHF. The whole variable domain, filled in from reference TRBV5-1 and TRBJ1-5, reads KAGVTQTPRYLIKTRGQQVTLSCSPISGHRSVSWYQQTPGQGLQFLFEYFSETQRNKGNFPGRFSGRQFSNSRSEMNVSTLELGDSALYLCASSSTPADQPQHFGDGTRLSIL.

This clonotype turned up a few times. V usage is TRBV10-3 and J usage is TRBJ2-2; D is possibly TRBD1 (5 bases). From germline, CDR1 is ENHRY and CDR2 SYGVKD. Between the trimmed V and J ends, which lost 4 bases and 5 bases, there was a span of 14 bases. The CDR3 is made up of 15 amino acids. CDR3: CAISARGQSTGELFF. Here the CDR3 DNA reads TGTGCCATCAGTGCTCGAGGACAATCAACCGGGGAGCTGTTTTTT.

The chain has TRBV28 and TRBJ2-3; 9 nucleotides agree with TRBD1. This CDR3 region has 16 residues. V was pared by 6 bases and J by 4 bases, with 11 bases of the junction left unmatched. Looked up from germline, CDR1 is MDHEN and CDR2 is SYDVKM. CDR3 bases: TGTGCCAGCAGGGGGACGGGGACAGGGCATCCAGATACGCAGTATTTT. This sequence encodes CASRGTGTGHPDTQYF.

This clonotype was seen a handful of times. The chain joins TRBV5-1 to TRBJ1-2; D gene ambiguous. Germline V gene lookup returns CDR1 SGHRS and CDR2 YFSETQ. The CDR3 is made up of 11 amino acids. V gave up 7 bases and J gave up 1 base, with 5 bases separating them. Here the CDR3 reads CASADNYGYTF. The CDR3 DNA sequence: TGCGCCAGCGCCGATAACTATGGCTACACCTTC.

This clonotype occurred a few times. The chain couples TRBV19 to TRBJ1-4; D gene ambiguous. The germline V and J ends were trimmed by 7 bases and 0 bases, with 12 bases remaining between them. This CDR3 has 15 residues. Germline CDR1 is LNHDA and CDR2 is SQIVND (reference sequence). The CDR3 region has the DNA TGTGCCAGTATGGGCCTAGGAGCAACTAATGAAAAACTGTTTTTT. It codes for CASMGLGATNEKLFF.

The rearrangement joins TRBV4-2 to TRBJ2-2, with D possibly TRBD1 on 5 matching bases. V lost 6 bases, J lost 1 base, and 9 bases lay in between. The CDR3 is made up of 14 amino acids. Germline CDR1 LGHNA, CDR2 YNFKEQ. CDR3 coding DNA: TGTGCCAGCAGGCGTACAGGGAACACCGGGGAGCTGTTTTTT. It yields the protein CASRRTGNTGELFF.

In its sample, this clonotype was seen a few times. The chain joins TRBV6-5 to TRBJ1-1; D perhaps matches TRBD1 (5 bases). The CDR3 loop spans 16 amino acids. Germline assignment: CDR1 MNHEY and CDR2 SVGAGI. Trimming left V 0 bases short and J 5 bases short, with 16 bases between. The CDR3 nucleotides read TGTGCCAGCAGTTACTCCCCCGGCGGGGGTGAGACTGAAGCTTTCTTT. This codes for CASSYSPGGGETEAFF.

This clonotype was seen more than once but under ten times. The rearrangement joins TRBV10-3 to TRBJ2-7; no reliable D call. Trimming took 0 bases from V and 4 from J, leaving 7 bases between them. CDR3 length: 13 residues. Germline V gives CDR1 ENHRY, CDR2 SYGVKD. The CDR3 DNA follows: TGTGCCATCAGTGAGTCGGCTACTTACGAGCAGTACGTC. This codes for CAISESATYEQYV.

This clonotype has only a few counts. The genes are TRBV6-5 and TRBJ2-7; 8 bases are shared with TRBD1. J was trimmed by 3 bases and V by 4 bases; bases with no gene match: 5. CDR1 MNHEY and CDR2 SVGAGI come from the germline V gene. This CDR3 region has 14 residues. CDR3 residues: CASSWGTGDYEQYF. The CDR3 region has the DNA TGTGCCAGCAGTTGGGGGACAGGCGACTACGAGCAGTACTTC.

The CDR3 region has the DNA TGTGCCAGCACCGGACTAGCGGGGGCCCAAGAGACCCAGTACTTC. Its protein is CASTGLAGAQETQYF. This chain uses TRBV7-2 with TRBJ2-5, with TRBD2 identical over 13 bases. With V trimmed by 7 bases and J by 1 base, 3 bases remained unmatched. Germline V lookup: CDR1 SGHTA, CDR2 FQGNSA. The CDR3 spans 15 residues.

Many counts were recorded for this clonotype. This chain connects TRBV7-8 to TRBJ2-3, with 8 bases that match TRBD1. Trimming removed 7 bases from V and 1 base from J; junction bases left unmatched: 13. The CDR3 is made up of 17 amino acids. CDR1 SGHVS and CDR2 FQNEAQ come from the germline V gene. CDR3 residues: CASILSLPGQGTDTQYF. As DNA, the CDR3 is TGTGCCAGCATTTTGAGCCTACCGGGACAGGGCACAGATACGCAGTATTTT.

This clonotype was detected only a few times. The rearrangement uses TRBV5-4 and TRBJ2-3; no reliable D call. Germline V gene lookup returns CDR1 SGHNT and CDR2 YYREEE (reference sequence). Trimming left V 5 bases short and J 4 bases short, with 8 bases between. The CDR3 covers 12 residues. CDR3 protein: CASRSSPDTQYF. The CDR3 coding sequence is TGTGCCAGCAGGAGTAGCCCAGATACGCAGTATTTT.

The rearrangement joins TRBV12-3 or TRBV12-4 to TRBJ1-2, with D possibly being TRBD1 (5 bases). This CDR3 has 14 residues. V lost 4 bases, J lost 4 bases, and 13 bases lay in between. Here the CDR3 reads CASSSIRQLYGYTF. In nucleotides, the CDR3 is TGTGCCAGCAGTTCTATCCGACAGCTCTATGGCTACACCTTC.

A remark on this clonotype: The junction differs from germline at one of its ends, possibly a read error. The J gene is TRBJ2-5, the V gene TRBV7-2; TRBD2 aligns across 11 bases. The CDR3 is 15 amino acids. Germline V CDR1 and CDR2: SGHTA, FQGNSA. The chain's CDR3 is CASSPQLAGEETRYF. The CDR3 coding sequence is TGTGCCAGCAGTCCCCAACTAGCGGGAGAAGAGACCCGGTACTTC.

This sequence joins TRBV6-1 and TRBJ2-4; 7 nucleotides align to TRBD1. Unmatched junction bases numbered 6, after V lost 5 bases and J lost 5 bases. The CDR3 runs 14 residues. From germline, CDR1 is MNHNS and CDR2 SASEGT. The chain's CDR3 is CASSRQGGQNIQYF. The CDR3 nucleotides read TGTGCCAGCAGTAGACAGGGCGGCCAAAACATTCAGTACTTC.

DNA for the CDR3: TGTGCCAGCAGAGAACAGGGTCGACCCTACGAGCAGTACTTC. Its translation: CASREQGRPYEQYF. The chain joins TRBV6-2 or TRBV6-3 to TRBJ2-7; D is perhaps TRBD1 (6 bases). Trimming left V 6 bases short and J 2 bases short, with 14 bases between. The CDR3 contains 14 residues. The germline gives CDR1 MNHEY, CDR2 SVGEGT.

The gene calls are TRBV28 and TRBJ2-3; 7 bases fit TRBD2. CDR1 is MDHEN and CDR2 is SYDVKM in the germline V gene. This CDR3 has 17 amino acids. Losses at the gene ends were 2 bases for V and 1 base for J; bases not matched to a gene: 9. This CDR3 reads CASSLGSGRGGTDTQYF. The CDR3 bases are TGTGCCAGCAGTTTAGGATCAGGGAGGGGCGGCACAGATACGCAGTATTTT.

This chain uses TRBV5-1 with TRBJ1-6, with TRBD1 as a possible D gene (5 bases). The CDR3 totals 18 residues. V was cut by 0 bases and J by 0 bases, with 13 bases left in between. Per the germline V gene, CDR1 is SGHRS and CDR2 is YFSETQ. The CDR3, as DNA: TGCGCCAGCAGCTTGGCGACAGTTCCCAGCTCCTATAATTCACCCCTCCACTTT. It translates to CASSLATVPSSYNSPLHF.

CDR3 protein: CASSLEGGGAFF. The CDR3 DNA reads as TGTGCCAGCAGCTTAGAAGGAGGTGGAGCTTTCTTT. V is TRBV7-9 and J is TRBJ1-1, with unresolved D. V lost 1 base to trimming and J lost 10 bases, with 10 bases between them. CDR3 length: 12 amino acids. Germline V gene lookup returns CDR1 SEHNR and CDR2 FQNEAQ (reference sequence).

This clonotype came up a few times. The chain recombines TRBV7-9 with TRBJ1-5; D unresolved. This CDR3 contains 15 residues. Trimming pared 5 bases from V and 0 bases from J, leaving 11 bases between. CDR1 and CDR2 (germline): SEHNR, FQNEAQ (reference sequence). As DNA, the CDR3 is TGTGCCAGCAGCCCCCCCGGGGATAGCAATCAGCCCCAGCATTTT. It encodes CASSPPGDSNQPQHF.

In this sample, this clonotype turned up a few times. This CDR3 is CASSWGLETQYF. The CDR3 bases are TGTGCCAGCTCTTGGGGTCTCGAGACCCAGTACTTC. This chain connects TRBV7-9 to TRBJ2-5; D gene unclear. Germline values: CDR1 SEHNR, CDR2 FQNEAQ (reference sequence). Trimming took off 8 bases at V and 5 bases at J, with 12 bases between the two ends. CDR3 length: 12 amino acids.